This is a list of T cell receptor beta chains from one sample in a study of human T cells and chemical hapten exposure. TCRdb itself ran the RACE reads through MiXCR, one entry per CDR3 protein. The table lists 55,000 to 85,000 distinct CDR3 sequences, 7.5% to 10% of them singletons, with approximately 3% in the top ten. The specimen comprised whole blood, sampled in connection with sensitization to the hapten diphenylcyclopropenone (DPC). The receptors shown here come from a woman aged 40 to 50 with alopecia areata. Some clones in this sample may be carry-over from other donors' samples. The CDR3 runs from the conserved cysteine through the conserved F or W. A D gene is named only where the DNA matches it firmly. Expanded clones are given a class, and other clones once, few, many or no size at all.

many TRBD1 TRBJ2-1 17 TRBV10-3 CAISSLLGQSTYNEQFF TGTGCCATCAGTTCATTGCTGGGACAGTCAACTTACAATGAGCAGTTCTTC
many . TRBJ1-1 13 TRBV6-1 CASSENRRTEAFF TGTGCCAGCAGTGAAAATCGGCGGACTGAAGCTTTCTTT
few TRBD1 TRBJ1-1 14 TRBV4-3 CASSLTGVGTEAFF TGCGCCAGCAGCCTCACAGGGGTTGGCACTGAAGCTTTCTTT
many . TRBJ1-2 14 TRBV20-1 CSARPGLFDYGYTF TGCAGTGCTAGACCCGGACTGTTCGACTATGGCTACACCTTC
many . TRBJ2-2 15 TRBV7-6 CASRPETYNTGELFF TGTGCCAGCAGACCAGAAACATATAACACCGGGGAGCTGTTTTTT
many . TRBJ1-6 14 TRBV11-2 CASSSWTDNSPLHF TGTGCCAGCAGCTCCTGGACGGATAATTCACCCCTCCACTTT
. . TRBJ1-2 12 TRBV12-3/TRBV12-4 CASSLGNYGYTF TGTGCCAGCAGTTTAGGAAACTATGGCTACACCTTC
many . TRBJ2-3 14 TRBV6-1 CASSPRTLEDTQYF TGTGCCAGCAGTCCCCGGACCCTTGAGGATACGCAGTATTTT
many . TRBJ1-3 16 TRBV7-2 CASSLDGVMAGNTIYF TGTGCCAGCAGCTTAGACGGGGTTATGGCTGGAAACACCATATATTTT
many . TRBJ2-7 14 TRBV7-2 CASSQQGNSYEQYF TGTGCCAGCAGCCAACAGGGTAACTCCTACGAGCAGTACTTC
many . TRBJ2-4 15 TRBV12-3/TRBV12-4 CASSLDGPAKNIQYF TGTGCCAGCAGTTTAGACGGCCCAGCCAAAAACATTCAGTACTTC
many . TRBJ1-2 13 TRBV20-1 CSARDPKVEGYTF TGCAGTGCTAGAGATCCGAAGGTCGAAGGCTACACCTTC
many TRBD1 TRBJ1-4 16 TRBV5-1 CASSLDVQGAGEKLFF TGCGCCAGCAGCTTGGACGTACAGGGGGCGGGTGAAAAACTGTTTTTT
many . TRBJ1-1 14 TRBV6-1 CASSGLGDLTEAFF TGTGCCAGCAGTGGGTTAGGGGATCTCACTGAAGCTTTCTTT
. . TRBJ2-3 15 TRBV7-3 CASSLIRGATDTQYF TGTGCCAGCAGCTTAATCAGGGGAGCCACAGATACGCAGTATTTT
few . TRBJ2-7 12 TRBV7-9 CASSPGAGEQYF TGTGCCAGCAGCCCCGGTGCGGGCGAGCAGTACTTC
few . TRBJ1-2 14 TRBV6-5 CASSYSPETFGYTF TGTGCCAGCAGTTACTCGCCCGAGACTTTCGGCTACACCTTC
few TRBD2 TRBJ2-3 16 TRBV7-2 CASSLGTSGGADTQYF TGTGCCAGCAGCTTAGGGACTAGCGGGGGGGCAGATACGCAGTATTTT
many . TRBJ2-7 12 TRBV20-1 CSASGTYYEQYF TGCAGTGCTTCCGGGACATATTACGAGCAGTACTTC
few . TRBJ1-2 11 TRBV30 CAWSVLYGYTF TGTGCCTGGAGTGTACTCTATGGCTACACCTTC
many . TRBJ2-5 15 TRBV11-2 CASSSRRSFGVTQYF TGTGCCAGCAGCTCAAGACGGTCGTTTGGTGTGACCCAGTACTTC
few . TRBJ2-1 14 TRBV5-1 CASSLGDPYNEQFF TGCGCCAGCAGCTTGGGGGACCCTTACAATGAGCAGTTCTTC
many . TRBJ1-2 16 TRBV18 CASSPPGPGSNYGYTF TGTGCCAGCTCACCACCGGGGCCGGGCTCTAACTATGGCTACACCTTC
. . TRBJ1-1 14 TRBV7-9 CASSGRSRNTEAFF TGTGCCAGCAGCGGACGTTCAAGGAACACTGAAGCTTTCTTT
few TRBD1 TRBJ1-6 14 TRBV2 CASSGTGGNSPLHF TGTGCCAGCAGTGGGACAGGGGGAAATTCACCCCTCCACTTT
. . TRBJ2-5 14 TRBV20-1 CSARSGGFQETQYF TGCAGTGCTAGGTCAGGGGGGTTCCAAGAGACCCAGTACTTC
many . TRBJ1-1 17 TRBV9 CASSVGPGGGWNTEAFF TGTGCCAGCAGCGTAGGCCCGGGGGGCGGTTGGAACACTGAAGCTTTCTTT
many . TRBJ2-3 15 TRBV23-1 CASSHVRRGTDTQYF TGCGCCAGCAGTCACGTCCGAAGGGGGACAGATACGCAGTATTTT
many TRBD1 TRBJ1-6 13 TRBV20-1 CSASRTGISPLHF TGCAGTGCTAGTAGGACAGGGATCTCACCCCTCCACTTT
many . TRBJ1-3 15 TRBV9 CASSVVGNSGNTIYF TGTGCCAGCAGCGTAGTAGGGAACTCTGGAAACACCATATATTTT